The T cell receptor (beta chain) described here comes from a study of post-analysis software for immune sequencing data. Study-wide background: Some patients lacked subtype; others had relapsing-remitting, secondary progressive or progressive-relapsing disease.

cDNA libraries for TCR beta contained unique molecular identifiers. cDNA molecules numbering roughly 0.5 million came from approximately 1 to 10 million T cells. MiXCR, applied by TCRdb to the PCR reads, yields one record per CDR3 protein. The table has about 430,000 distinct CDR3 sequences, approximately 42% seen once. Whole-study findings and limits: Patients showed TRBV5-6, TRBV5-1 and TRBV20-1 among roughly 5 TRBV segments more frequent than in controls. Relative to controls, patients with multiple sclerosis showed significantly lower normalized Chao1 diversity.

Remarks on this clonotype: Its antigen is unknown.

The CDR3 has 13 residues. Germline assignment: CDR1 SGHTA and CDR2 FQGNSA. The J segment lost 0 bases and the V segment lost 8 bases, leaving 4 bases of the junction unmatched. This rearrangement joins TRBV7-2 to TRBJ2-7; 7 nucleotides match TRBD2. The clonotype comes from a girl between 2 and 10 years old with multiple sclerosis. Material for sequencing was blood. This CDR3 reads CASGPGGSYEQYF. The DNA for the CDR3 is TGTGCCAGCGGCCCGGGGGGCTCCTACGAGCAGTACTTC.